The entry below gives a single TCR beta chain sequence along with its context. Its antigen remains unidentified. Trimming left V 5 bases short and J 5 bases short, with 16 bases between. CDR1 is SGHTA and CDR2 is FQGNSA in the germline V gene. The CDR3 is 15 amino acids. Each subset's genomic DNA was split evenly across several immunoSEQ plates. What was sequenced on ten immunoSEQ deep assay plates was unsorted PBMC DNA. This table comes from immunoSEQ multiplex PCR, and its TCRdb copy is limited to in-frame clones, with some not included. This table has about half a million clones, more than 75% appearing once. There were only Caucasian adults among the donors, and all lived in Nashville, Tennessee. The data were taken from a study of shared clonotypes between healthy human individuals. Study-wide results and caveats: The genetic and exposure-history diversity represented was limited by few donors.

Sequenced input: PBMCs. The source is a woman between 35 and 50 years old in good health. Some clones in this sample may be carry-over from other donors' samples. This rearrangement joins TRBV7-2 to TRBJ2-1; a possible D gene is TRBD2 (7 bases). CDR3 sequence: CASSPYAGDNNEQFF. As DNA, the CDR3 is TGTGCCAGCAGCCCTTACGCGGGGGACAACAATGAGCAGTTCTTC.